This TCR beta chain stems from a study of human T cells and chemical hapten exposure. A single record per CDR3 protein comes from TCRdb applying MiXCR to the RACE reads. The sample lists about 110,000 distinct CDR3 sequences, 9.5% to 12% occurring once. Time point of the sample: patch test 1, 2 weeks after DPC sensitization. Stated treatment: therapeutic diphenylcyclopropenone sensitization with weekly scalp DPC. Patients had alopecia, were aged 18 to 70, and were not pregnant. V was shortened by 3 bases and J by 0 bases, with 12 bases between the two germline ends. The CDR3 has 16 residues. CDR1 and CDR2 (germline): MNHEY, SMNVEV (reference sequence). The sample holds a few counts of this clonotype. Its specificity is not known. Whole-study results and caveats: PT1 expanded TCR counts and patch test score correlated positively.

The sequencing used whole blood, collected in connection with sensitization to the hapten diphenylcyclopropenone (DPC). The genes are TRBV27 and TRBJ1-3; D might be TRBD1 (5 bases). The origin of this receptor is a woman aged 40 to 49 with alopecia areata. Some clones in this sample may be carry-over from other donors' samples. CDR3 sequence: CASSFRQPSSGNTIYF. CDR3 sequence (DNA): TGTGCCAGCAGTTTCAGACAGCCGAGCTCTGGAAACACCATATATTTT.